Listed here are 12 T cell receptor beta chains from one sample, sequenced in a study of CD8 T cells in ankylosing spondylitis. MiXCR was run by TCRdb on the 5' RACE reads, yielding one entry per CDR3 protein. The table records fewer than 250,000 distinct CDR3 sequences, over 30% of them present only once. The sequencing sample was made of blood, either unsorted or a sorted T cell fraction (not recorded which). The receptor set was obtained from a male donor with ankylosing spondylitis or in good health (not recorded which).

V and J are TRBV15 and TRBJ2-7; the D gene could be TRBD1 or TRBD2 (5 bases each). CDR3 length: 18 residues. Germline V CDR1 and CDR2: LNHNV, YYDKDF (reference sequence). Trimming stripped 0 bases from V and 3 bases from J, with 21 bases between. The CDR3, as DNA: TGTGCCACCAGCAGAGATCGTCAGGCAGGGACCCTTGTCTACGAGCAGTACTTC. Translation: CATSRDRQAGTLVYEQYF. Full variable domain (rest looked up from reference TRBV15 and TRBJ2-7): DAMVIQNPRYQVTQFGKPVTLSCSQTLNHNVMYWYQQKSSQAPKLLFHYYDKDFNNEADTPDNFQSRRPNTSFCFLDIRSPGLGDTAMYLCATSRDRQAGTLVYEQYFGPGTRLTVT.

V and J are TRBV12-3 or TRBV12-4 and TRBJ1-5; TRBD1 might be the D (6 bases). V was shortened by 5 bases and J by 0 bases, with 17 bases between the two germline ends. This CDR3 spans 17 amino acids. CDR3: CASSRGAGMYSNQPQHF. CDR3 in DNA: TGTGCCAGCAGTAGGGGGGCCGGAATGTATAGCAATCAGCCCCAGCATTTT.

The CDR3 loop reads CASSYGSYTEAFF. DNA for the CDR3: TGTGCCAGCAGTTATGGCAGTTACACTGAAGCTTTCTTT. The chain couples TRBV6-5 to TRBJ1-1; D ambiguous. Germline V gives CDR1 MNHEY, CDR2 SVGAGI. The CDR3 length is 13 residues. V was cut by 3 bases and J by 3 bases, with 8 bases left in between.

This clonotype showed up just a few times. V is TRBV29-1 and J is TRBJ2-1, with D unresolved. This CDR3 comprises 12 residues. V was clipped by 8 bases and J by 6 bases, with 14 bases between them. Germline loops: CDR1 SQVTM, CDR2 ANQGSEA. The CDR3 sequence: CSIRGTSNEQFF. CDR3 DNA sequence: TGCAGCATAAGAGGCACCTCCAATGAGCAGTTCTTC.

This clonotype was counted only a few times. The CDR3 spells CASSHNRGDEQYF. Written as DNA, the CDR3 is TGCGCCAGCAGCCACAACAGGGGGGACGAGCAGTACTTC. The V and J genes are TRBV4-1 and TRBJ2-7, with TRBD1 matching over 8 bases. CDR1 and CDR2 from the germline V gene are MGHRA and YSYEKL. This CDR3 spans 13 amino acids. V lost 3 bases and J lost 5; bases outside the gene matches: 3.

The chain is built from TRBV20-1 and TRBJ1-2; 8 bases align to TRBD1. J lost 8 bases, V lost 1 base, and 6 bases had no gene match. The germline V gene encodes CDR1 DFQATT and CDR2 SNEGSKA (reference sequence). CDR3 length: 13 residues. CDR3 in DNA: TGCAGTGCTAGAGGGCAGGGGGCTCTCGGCTACACCTTC. It codes for CSARGQGALGYTF.

The rearrangement links TRBV5-1 to TRBJ2-5; D is undetermined. This CDR3 has 12 residues. Trimming shortened V by 4 bases and J by 4 bases, and 8 bases separated the two germline ends. Germline V gives CDR1 SGHRS, CDR2 YFSETQ. CDR3 residues: CASSRRRETQYF. For the CDR3, the DNA is TGCGCCAGCAGCCGCCGGCGAGAGACCCAGTACTTC.

V usage is TRBV18 and J usage is TRBJ2-2; TRBD1 matches 7 bases. The CDR3 has 15 amino acids. J was trimmed by 6 bases and V by 3 bases; bases with no gene match: 7. CDR1 KGHSH and CDR2 LQKENI come from the germline V gene. The CDR3 DNA follows: TGTGCCAGCTCACCCTCGACAGGGCATGCCGGGGAGCTGTTTTTT. Translation: CASSPSTGHAGELFF. The full variable domain, with the rest looked up from reference TRBV18 and TRBJ2-2, is NAGVMQNPRHLVRRRGQEARLRCSPMKGHSHVYWYRQLPEEGLKFMVYLQKENIIDESGMPKERFSAEFPKEGPSILRIQQVVRGDSAAYFCASSPSTGHAGELFFGEGSRLTVL.

V and J are TRBV5-1 and TRBJ2-5; D ambiguous. The germline V gene encodes CDR1 SGHRS and CDR2 YFSETQ. This CDR3 is built from 15 residues. The V end was cut by 3 bases, the J end by 3 bases, with 15 bases between. The CDR3 sequence: CASSSSGNKEETQYF. CDR3 nucleotides: TGCGCCAGCAGCTCCTCTGGCAACAAGGAAGAGACCCAGTACTTC.

The rearrangement joins TRBV29-1 to TRBJ1-2; 7 positions match TRBD1. Trimming cost V 7 bases and J 7 bases; bases outside gene matches: 9. Germline CDR1 and CDR2: SQVTM and ANQGSEA. The CDR3 runs 12 residues. CDR3 loop: CSAYQGGRGYTF. For the CDR3, the DNA is TGCAGCGCTTACCAGGGGGGTCGTGGCTACACCTTC.

This sequence joins TRBV20-1 and TRBJ1-4; a weak D match, TRBD1 (5 bases). This CDR3 contains 15 residues. Trimming cost V 3 bases and J 4 bases, with 15 bases left between them. CDR1 and CDR2 from the germline V gene are DFQATT and SNEGSKA (reference sequence). CDR3 sequence: CSARLPGRNNEKLFF. The CDR3 bases are TGCAGTGCTAGGTTGCCGGGACGGAATAATGAAAAACTGTTTTTT.

The sample holds a few counts of this clonotype. The chain joins TRBV20-1 to TRBJ1-5; D gene unclear. CDR3 length: 16 amino acids. With 5 bases removed from V and 4 bases from J, the gap between germline ends came to 21 bases. Germline lookup yields CDR1 DFQATT and CDR2 SNEGSKA (reference sequence). CDR3 sequence reads: CSAGNTRAVWNQPQHF. The CDR3 DNA sequence: TGCAGTGCTGGGAACACTAGGGCAGTCTGGAATCAGCCCCAGCATTTT.